This T cell receptor (beta chain) was observed in a study of OX40 agonist ivuxolimab in advanced cancers. Study details: People in dose escalation had one of these cancers: hepatocellular carcinoma, melanoma, renal cell or head and neck cancer.

CDR3 size: 15 residues. Germline loops: CDR1 LNHDA, CDR2 SQIVND (reference sequence). V dropped 7 bases and J dropped 0 bases, with 13 bases sitting between them. Findings and caveats of the study: Patients who responded partially at 0.1-3.0 mg/kg showed clonal expansion ranking among the lowest.

A remark on this clone: Antigen: not known.

Assay: immunoSEQ multiplex PCR; the TCRdb copy retains only in-frame clones and omits some. The sample lists 40,000 or so clones, approximately 80% seen once, with approximately 5.1% in the top ten. Autoimmune disease history or systemic immunosuppression meant exclusion. Sampling times: baseline, cycle 4 day 1, cycle 7 day 1. The chain joins TRBV19 to TRBJ1-5, with no clear D. The starting material was CD4+ or CD8+ T cells sorted from blood, obtained in a trial of the OX40 agonist ivuxolimab. The origin of this receptor is an adult with an advanced solid tumor such as melanoma, head and neck, liver or kidney cancer. Here the CDR3 reads CASKETQVSNQPQHF. The CDR3 DNA reads as TGTGCCAGTAAGGAGACACAAGTTAGCAATCAGCCCCAGCATTTT. The full variable domain, its missing parts supplied by reference TRBV19 and TRBJ1-5, is DGGITQSPKYLFRKEGQNVTLSCEQNLNHDAMYWYRQDPGQGLRLIYYSQIVNDFQKGDIAEGYSVSREKKESFPLTVTSAQKNPTAFYLCASKETQVSNQPQHFGDGTRLSIL.